The clone carrying this T cell receptor (beta chain) was picked up many times. The antigen is not known. V lost 4 bases and J lost 7, with 9 bases in between. The CDR3 sequence is 12 residues long. CDR1 is SGHTS and CDR2 is YDEGEE in the germline V gene. This specimen comes from a study of neurological immune-mediated disorders. Regarding the study as a whole: Multiple sclerosis patients had less TCR clonal expansion than even healthy controls, unlike HTLV-1-associated myelopathy. None of the CDR3 amino acid sequences in expanded clones turned up in more than one subject, which points to private repertoires in all groups.

The unsorted libraries were prepared from 2 million PBMCs (stored at -80 C). TCRdb reprocessed the 5' RACE reads via MiXCR and lists one record per CDR3 protein. The table shows 50,000 to 60,000 distinct CDR3 sequences, with 2% to 2.5% occurring only once. The source of this sequence is a man aged 50 to 59 with multiple sclerosis. Sequencing used PBMCs. The chain combines TRBV5-8 with TRBJ1-5; D gene ambiguous. CDR3 sequence: CASSKTRQPQHF. In DNA, the CDR3 is TGTGCCAGCAGCAAAACAAGACAGCCCCAGCATTTT. The whole variable domain, remainder taken from reference TRBV5-8 and TRBJ1-5, is EAGVTQSPTHLIKTRGQQATLRCSPISGHTSVYWYQQALGLGLQFLLWYDEGEERNRGNFPPRFSGRQFPNYSSELNVNALELEDSALYLCASSKTRQPQHFGDGTRLSIL.